The 19 T cell receptor beta chains in this list originate from one sample, sequenced in a study of identical twins. TCRdb analysed the 5' RACE reads with MiXCR anew, one entry per CDR3 protein. The sample has hundreds of thousands of distinct CDR3 sequences, around 6% seen once. Sample: naive T cells sorted from blood. All receptors derive from a man younger than 30 in good health.

The rearrangement joins TRBV12-3 or TRBV12-4 to TRBJ2-3, with 7 bases fitting TRBD2. The CDR3 sequence is 15 residues long. V lost 5 bases and J lost 0; bases outside the gene matches: 5. For the CDR3, the DNA is TGTGCCAGCAGTGTTCGGGAGGCAAGCACAGATACGCAGTATTTT. This gives the protein CASSVREASTDTQYF.

This clonotype occurred many times. The CDR3 loop reads CASSQEGTLGYTF. The CDR3 coding sequence is TGCGCCAGCAGCCAAGAAGGGACGTTGGGCTACACCTTC. The chain links TRBV4-1 to TRBJ1-2, with a weak D call TRBD1 (5 bases). V shed 0 bases and J shed 8 bases, with 10 bases lying between them. The germline CDR1 and CDR2 sequences are MGHRA and YSYEKL. The CDR3 sequence is 13 residues long.

In this sample, this clonotype turned up once. This chain joins TRBV20-1 and TRBJ2-7; the D is unclear. Germline values: CDR1 DFQATT, CDR2 SNEGSKA (reference sequence). CDR3 length: 17 residues. Trimming took 0 bases from V and 3 from J, leaving 21 bases between them. For the CDR3, the DNA is TGCAGTGCTAGAGACGGGCGAGAGGCGACCTTAAGCTACGAGCAGTACTTC. This gives the protein CSARDGREATLSYEQYF.

This clonotype was detected ten times or more. The CDR3 coding sequence is TGCGCCAGCAGCTCCCGGACTGGGAGTAGCGGGGAGCTGTTTTTT. The encoded protein is CASSSRTGSSGELFF. The chain carries TRBV5-1 and TRBJ2-2, with a tentative D call TRBD2 (5 bases). The CDR3 has 15 amino acids. Germline V CDR1 and CDR2: SGHRS, YFSETQ. Trimming removed 3 bases from V and 7 bases from J, with 16 bases in between.

The rearrangement uses TRBV15 and TRBJ2-5; the D gene is possibly TRBD2 (5 bases). Between the trimmed V and J ends, which lost 3 bases and 4 bases, there was a span of 12 bases. The CDR3 runs to 14 residues. From germline, CDR1 is LNHNV and CDR2 YYDKDF (reference sequence). The CDR3 region has the DNA TGTGCCACCAGCAGCGAAGCGGCCCGAGAGACCCAGTACTTC. The encoded protein is CATSSEAARETQYF.

In this sample, this clonotype turned up many times. The chain carries TRBV15 and TRBJ1-2; 9 bases align to TRBD1. The ends lost 7 bases at V and 7 bases at J; junction bases unmatched: 7. Germline V gene data show CDR1 as LNHNV and CDR2 as YYDKDF (reference sequence). The CDR3 is made up of 13 amino acids. CDR3 nucleotide sequence: TGTGCCACCACGGGACAGGGTGGTGCTGGCTACACCTTC. It is translated as CATTGQGGAGYTF.

This clonotype has ten or more counts. V is TRBV7-9 and J is TRBJ2-7; D not certain. Germline CDR1 is SEHNR and CDR2 is FQNEAQ (reference sequence). The V gene lost 4 bases and the J gene lost 0 bases, with 13 bases spanning the gap. The CDR3 spans 15 residues. The CDR3 DNA sequence: TGTGCCAGCAGCTCCGGCGGACGTAGCTCCTACGAGCAGTACTTC. It encodes CASSSGGRSSYEQYF.

This clonotype showed up just a few times. This chain uses TRBV20-1 with TRBJ1-5; possible D gene TRBD1, 6 bases. Germline V CDR1 and CDR2: DFQATT, SNEGSKA (reference sequence). Trimming took off 6 bases at V and 3 bases at J, with 12 bases between the two ends. The CDR3 totals 13 residues. CDR3 sequence: CSARGSSNQPQHF. CDR3 nucleotides: TGCAGTGCCAGGGGCAGTTCCAATCAGCCCCAGCATTTT.

This clonotype was seen ten or more times. The J gene is TRBJ1-5, the V gene TRBV12-3 or TRBV12-4, with 8 bases fitting TRBD1. V trimming: 3 bases; J trimming: 7 bases; junction bases outside the gene matches: 5. The CDR3 sequence is 14 residues long. The CDR3 nucleotides read TGTGCCAGCAGTTTCACAGGGGGAGAACAGCCCCAGCATTTT. Residues: CASSFTGGEQPQHF.

V and J are TRBV19 and TRBJ2-3; 10 bases line up with TRBD2. Germline CDR1 reads LNHDA; CDR2 reads SQIVND (reference sequence). This CDR3 is built from 13 residues. The V and J ends lost 8 bases and 6 bases, in that order; junction bases with no gene match: 5. The CDR3 DNA is TGTGCCAGTCTAGCGGGAGCAACGGATACGCAGTATTTT. Its translation: CASLAGATDTQYF.

This clonotype was seen ten or more times. CDR3 sequence: CASSHDRFTDTQYF. The CDR3 DNA reads TGTGCCAGCAGCCACGACAGATTCACAGATACGCAGTATTTT. The chain is built from TRBV13 and TRBJ2-3; a weak D match, TRBD1 (5 bases). The CDR3 spans 14 residues. V dropped 5 bases and J dropped 2 bases, with 11 bases sitting between them. The germline gives CDR1 PRHDT, CDR2 FYEKMQ (reference sequence). The full variable domain, completed using reference TRBV13 and TRBJ2-3, is AAGVIQSPRHLIKEKRETATLKCYPIPRHDTVYWYQQGPGQDPQFLISFYEKMQSDKGSIPDRFSAQQFSDYHSELNMSSLELGDSALYFCASSHDRFTDTQYFGPGTRLTVL.

This clonotype was seen repeatedly, ten times or more. V usage is TRBV4-1 and J usage is TRBJ1-1; D remains ambiguous. The CDR3 length is 15 residues. The germline V gene encodes CDR1 MGHRA and CDR2 YSYEKL. V lost 1 base and J lost 1, with 10 bases in between. CDR3 region: CASSQVGRKNTEAFF. In nucleotides, the CDR3 is TGCGCCAGCAGCCAAGTGGGAAGGAAGAACACTGAAGCTTTCTTT.

The chain combines TRBV4-2 with TRBJ2-3; 10 bases match TRBD1. V shed 8 bases, J shed 1 base, and the junction held 3 bases outside the gene matches. The CDR3 runs to 14 residues. Germline values: CDR1 LGHNA, CDR2 YNFKEQ. This CDR3 reads CASGQGGGTDTQYF. The CDR3 DNA reads TGTGCCAGCGGACAGGGGGGTGGCACAGATACGCAGTATTTT.

This sequence joins TRBV5-1 and TRBJ2-5; D possibly corresponds to TRBD1 (6 bases). The CDR3 has 12 residues. With 8 bases removed from V and 5 bases from J, the gap between germline ends came to 13 bases. Germline V gene data show CDR1 as SGHRS and CDR2 as YFSETQ. The CDR3 sequence is CASSGQSETQYF. DNA for the CDR3: TGCGCCAGTTCCGGACAGTCGGAGACCCAGTACTTC.

Only a few counts were recorded for this clonotype. V and J are TRBV5-4 and TRBJ2-7; no clear D. CDR1 is SGHNT, CDR2 YYREEE, per germline (reference sequence). Trimming cost V 1 base and J 0 bases, with 23 bases left between them. The CDR3 has 19 residues. CDR3 protein: CASSLKSALIAGSSYEQYF. The CDR3 nucleotides read TGTGCCAGCAGCTTGAAATCCGCCTTGATAGCAGGCAGCTCCTACGAGCAGTACTTC.

This clonotype appeared a few times. V is TRBV2 and J is TRBJ2-7, with TRBD1 matching over 7 bases. Unmatched junction bases numbered 9, after V lost 6 bases and J lost 4 bases. Germline-derived CDR1 and CDR2 are SNHLY and FYNNEI. The CDR3 is made up of 14 amino acids. The CDR3 reads CASRLGDRLYEQYF. As DNA, the CDR3 is TGTGCCAGCAGGTTAGGGGACAGACTTTACGAGCAGTACTTC.

The table lists this clonotype with many counts. The V gene is TRBV20-1, the J gene TRBJ2-3; TRBD1 might be the D (5 bases). V was clipped by 1 base and J by 0 bases, with 14 bases between them. Per the germline V gene, CDR1 is DFQATT and CDR2 is SNEGSKA (reference sequence). The CDR3 has 16 amino acids. DNA for the CDR3: TGCAGTGCTAGAGTGGGCCGACAGCTTAGCACAGATACGCAGTATTTT. Its protein is CSARVGRQLSTDTQYF.

There are many counts of this clonotype. This sequence joins TRBV12-3 or TRBV12-4 and TRBJ2-7, with TRBD1 matching 9 bases. CDR3 length: 20 amino acids. V lost 7 bases and J lost 2; bases outside the gene matches: 24. The CDR3 is CASTTGQGVPTSTNPYEQYV. The CDR3 coding sequence is TGTGCCAGCACCACGGGACAGGGAGTTCCAACTTCGACGAACCCCTACGAGCAGTACGTC.

In this sample, this clonotype turned up many times. CDR3 loop: CASRPARLGFNEQFF. The CDR3 region has the DNA TGTGCCAGCAGACCTGCTCGCCTTGGCTTCAATGAGCAGTTCTTC. The V gene is TRBV7-2, the J gene TRBJ2-1, with D unclear. The CDR3 sequence is 15 residues long. The V end was cut by 6 bases, the J end by 6 bases, with 18 bases between. The germline V gene encodes CDR1 SGHTA and CDR2 FQGNSA. Full variable domain (remainder filled in from reference TRBV7-2 and TRBJ2-1): GAGVSQSPSNKVTEKGKDVELRCDPISGHTALYWYRQSLGQGLEFLIYFQGNSAPDKSGLPSDRFSAERTGGSVSTLTIQRTQQEDSAVYLCASRPARLGFNEQFFGPGTRLTVL.